A selection of T cell receptor beta chains follows, all from one sample in a study of cytomegalovirus exposure and HLA in healthy donors. Assay used: immunoSEQ multiplex PCR; TCRdb lists only in-frame clones, some missing. The sample holds about 150,000 clones, approximately 70% seen once. Sequencing used PBMCs. All receptors come from a woman aged 55-69 years in good health and CMV-seronegative. The CDR3 runs from the conserved cysteine through the conserved F or W. Fields, in order: J gene, V gene, CDR3 protein.

J: TRBJ2-7
V: TRBV19
CDR3: CASRASGRSYEQYF

J: TRBJ1-2
V: TRBV4-3
CDR3: CASSQEPRGVHGYTF

J: TRBJ2-3
V: TRBV5-1
CDR3: CATQTGLSTDTQYF

J: TRBJ2-1
V: TRBV7-2
CDR3: CASSLVATRREGRNEQFF

J: TRBJ2-7
V: TRBV5-1
CDR3: CASSSSGLSSYEQYF

J: TRBJ1-2
V: TRBV11-1
CDR3: CASSPSGGGGGYTF

J: TRBJ2-5
V: TRBV29-1
CDR3: CSVAPWTGKYQETQYF

J: TRBJ2-7
V: TRBV6-6
CDR3: CASSAPGQGAHEQYF

J: TRBJ1-3
V: TRBV7-9
CDR3: CSSSSIGTVSNTIYF

J: TRBJ2-4
V: TRBV28
CDR3: CASGRQGENIQYF

J: TRBJ1-5
V: TRBV28
CDR3: CASSLWGENQPQHF

J: TRBJ2-3
V: TRBV5-4
CDR3: CASSPETGRTDTQYF

J: TRBJ1-5
V: TRBV27
CDR3: CASSPADRGRDQPQHF

J: TRBJ2-1
V: TRBV6-1
CDR3: CASSEAQGGPQYNEQFF

J: TRBJ2-5
V: TRBV5-1
CDR3: CASAGLETQYF

J: TRBJ1-3
V: TRBV5-4
CDR3: CASSLGGRTASGNTIYF

J: TRBJ1-6
V: TRBV4-3
CDR3: CASSQRQGSPLHF

J: TRBJ2-5
V: TRBV2
CDR3: CASSEAGTGAGTQYF